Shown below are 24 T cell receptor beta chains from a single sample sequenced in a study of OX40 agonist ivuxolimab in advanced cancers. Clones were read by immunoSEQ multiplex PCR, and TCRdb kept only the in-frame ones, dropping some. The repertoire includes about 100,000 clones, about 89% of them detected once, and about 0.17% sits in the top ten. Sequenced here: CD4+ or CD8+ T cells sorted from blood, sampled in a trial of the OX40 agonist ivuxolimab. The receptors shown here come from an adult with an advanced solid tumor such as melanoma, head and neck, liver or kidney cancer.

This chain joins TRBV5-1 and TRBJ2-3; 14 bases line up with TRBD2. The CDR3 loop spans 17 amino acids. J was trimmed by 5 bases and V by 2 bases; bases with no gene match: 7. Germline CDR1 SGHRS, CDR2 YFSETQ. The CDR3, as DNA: TGCGCCAGCAGCTTCGGACTAGCGGGGGGCTCCGGAGATACGCAGTATTTT. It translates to CASSFGLAGGSGDTQYF.

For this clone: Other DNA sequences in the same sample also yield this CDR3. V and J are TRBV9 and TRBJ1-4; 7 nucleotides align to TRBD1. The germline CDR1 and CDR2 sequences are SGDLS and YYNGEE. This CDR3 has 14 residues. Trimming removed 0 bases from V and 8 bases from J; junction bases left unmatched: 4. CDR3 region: CASSVDPGGEKLFF. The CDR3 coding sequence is TGTGCCAGCAGCGTAGACCCAGGGGGGGAAAAACTGTTTTTT.

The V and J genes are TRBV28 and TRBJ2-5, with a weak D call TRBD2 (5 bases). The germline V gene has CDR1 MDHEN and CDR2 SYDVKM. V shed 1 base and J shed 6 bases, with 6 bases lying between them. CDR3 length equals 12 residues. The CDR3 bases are TGTGCCAGCAGTTTATTCGGGAAGACCCAGTACTTC. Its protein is CASSLFGKTQYF.

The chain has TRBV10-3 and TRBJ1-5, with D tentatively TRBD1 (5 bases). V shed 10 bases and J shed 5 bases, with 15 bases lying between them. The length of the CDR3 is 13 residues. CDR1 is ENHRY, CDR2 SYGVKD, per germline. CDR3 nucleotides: TGTGCCAGCACTACAGGTGACTATCAGCCCCAGCATTTT. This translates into CASTTGDYQPQHF.

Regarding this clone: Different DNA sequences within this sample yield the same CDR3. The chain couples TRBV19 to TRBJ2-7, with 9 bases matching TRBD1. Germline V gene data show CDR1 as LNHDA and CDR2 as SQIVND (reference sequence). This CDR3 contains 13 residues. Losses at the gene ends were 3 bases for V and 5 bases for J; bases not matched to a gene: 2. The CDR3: CASSIGTGNEQYF. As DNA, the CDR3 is TGTGCCAGTAGTATCGGGACAGGGAACGAGCAGTACTTC.

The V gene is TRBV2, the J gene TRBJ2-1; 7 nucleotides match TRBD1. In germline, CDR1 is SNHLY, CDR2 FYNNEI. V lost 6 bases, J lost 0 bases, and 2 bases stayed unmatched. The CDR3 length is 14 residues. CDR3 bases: TGTGCCAGCAGGGACAGGAGCTCCTACAATGAGCAGTTCTTC. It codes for CASRDRSSYNEQFF.

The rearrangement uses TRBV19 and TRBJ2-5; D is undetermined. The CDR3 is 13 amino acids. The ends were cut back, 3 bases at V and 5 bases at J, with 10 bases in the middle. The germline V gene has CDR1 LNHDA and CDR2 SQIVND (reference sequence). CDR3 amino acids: CASSIGGRETQYF. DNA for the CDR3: TGTGCCAGTAGTATCGGTGGACGGGAGACCCAGTACTTC.

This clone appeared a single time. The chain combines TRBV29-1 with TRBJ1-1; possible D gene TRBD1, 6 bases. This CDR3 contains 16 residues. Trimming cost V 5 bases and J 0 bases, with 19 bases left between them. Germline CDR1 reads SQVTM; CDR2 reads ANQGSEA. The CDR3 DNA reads TGCAGCGTTCATGATGGGGGGCGAGGGATGAACACTGAAGCTTTCTTT. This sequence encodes CSVHDGGRGMNTEAFF.

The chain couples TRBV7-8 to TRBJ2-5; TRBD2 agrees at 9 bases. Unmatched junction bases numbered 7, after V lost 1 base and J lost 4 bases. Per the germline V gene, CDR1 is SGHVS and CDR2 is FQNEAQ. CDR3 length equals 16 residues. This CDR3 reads CASSLELAGAGETQYF. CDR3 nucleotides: TGTGCCAGCAGCTTAGAACTAGCGGGTGCCGGAGAGACCCAGTACTTC.

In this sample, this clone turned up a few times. The CDR3 DNA reads as TGTGCCAGTAGTAGGGGGACAGGGCGAAATTACGAGCAGTACTTC. Its translation is CASSRGTGRNYEQYF. This sequence joins TRBV19 and TRBJ2-7; 9 positions agree with TRBD1. This CDR3 has 15 residues. CDR1 and CDR2 from the germline V gene are LNHDA and SQIVND (reference sequence). With V trimmed by 4 bases and J by 4 bases, 8 bases remained unmatched.

CDR3 bases: TGTGCCAGCAGCTTAGGTGGTGGAGGATCAAATTACAATGAGCAGTTCTTC. Its protein is CASSLGGGGSNYNEQFF. The rearrangement links TRBV7-9 to TRBJ2-1, with D possibly matching TRBD2 (5 bases). The length of the CDR3 is 17 residues. Trimming shortened V by 1 base and J by 4 bases, and 17 bases separated the two germline ends. Per the germline V gene, CDR1 is SEHNR and CDR2 is FQNEAQ (reference sequence).

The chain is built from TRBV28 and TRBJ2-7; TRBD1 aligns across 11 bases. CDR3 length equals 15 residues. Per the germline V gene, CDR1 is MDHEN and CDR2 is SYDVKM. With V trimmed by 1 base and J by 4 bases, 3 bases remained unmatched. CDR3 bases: TGTGCCAGCAGTTTATCCGGGACAGGGGGTTACGAGCAGTACTTC. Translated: CASSLSGTGGYEQYF.

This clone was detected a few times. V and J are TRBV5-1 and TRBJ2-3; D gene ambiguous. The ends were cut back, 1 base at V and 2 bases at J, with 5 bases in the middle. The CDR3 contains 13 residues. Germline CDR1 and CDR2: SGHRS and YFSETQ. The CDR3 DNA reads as TGCGCCAGCAGCTTGAAATTCACAGATACGCAGTATTTT. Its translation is CASSLKFTDTQYF.

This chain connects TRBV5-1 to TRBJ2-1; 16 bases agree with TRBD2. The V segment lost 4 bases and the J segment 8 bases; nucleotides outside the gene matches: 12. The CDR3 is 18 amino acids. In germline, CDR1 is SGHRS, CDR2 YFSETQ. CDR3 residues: CASSTSGLAGGPRDEQFF. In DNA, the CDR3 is TGCGCCAGCAGCACCTCGGGACTAGCGGGAGGGCCTCGGGATGAGCAGTTCTTC.

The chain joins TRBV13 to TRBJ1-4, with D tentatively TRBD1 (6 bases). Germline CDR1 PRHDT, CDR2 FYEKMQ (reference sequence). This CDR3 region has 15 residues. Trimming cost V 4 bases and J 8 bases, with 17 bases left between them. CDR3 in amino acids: CASSSPGEAREKLFF. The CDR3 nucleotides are TGTGCCAGCAGCTCCCCAGGGGAGGCGAGGGAAAAACTGTTTTTT.

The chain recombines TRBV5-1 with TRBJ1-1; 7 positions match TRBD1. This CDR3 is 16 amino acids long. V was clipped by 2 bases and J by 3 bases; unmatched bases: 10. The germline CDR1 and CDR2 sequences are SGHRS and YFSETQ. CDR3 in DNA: TGCGCCAGCAGCTTCCGACAGGGCAGTGGGTACACTGAAGCTTTCTTT. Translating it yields CASSFRQGSGYTEAFF. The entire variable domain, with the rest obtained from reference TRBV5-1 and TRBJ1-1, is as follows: KAGVTQTPRYLIKTRGQQVTLSCSPISGHRSVSWYQQTPGQGLQFLFEYFSETQRNKGNFPGRFSGRQFSNSRSEMNVSTLELGDSALYLCASSFRQGSGYTEAFFGQGTRLTVV.

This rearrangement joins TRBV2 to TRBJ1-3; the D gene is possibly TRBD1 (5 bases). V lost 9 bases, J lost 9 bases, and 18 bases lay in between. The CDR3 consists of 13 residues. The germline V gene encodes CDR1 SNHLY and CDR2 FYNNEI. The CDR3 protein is CARGRSLMGTIYF. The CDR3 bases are TGTGCCAGGGGACGCAGCCTAATGGGCACCATATATTTT.

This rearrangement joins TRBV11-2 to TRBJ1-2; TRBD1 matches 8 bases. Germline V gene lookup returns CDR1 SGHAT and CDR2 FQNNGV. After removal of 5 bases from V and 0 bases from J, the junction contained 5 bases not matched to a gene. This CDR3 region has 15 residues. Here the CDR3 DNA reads TGTGCCAGCAGCCCCAGGACAGGGCCTAACTATGGCTACACCTTC. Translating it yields CASSPRTGPNYGYTF.

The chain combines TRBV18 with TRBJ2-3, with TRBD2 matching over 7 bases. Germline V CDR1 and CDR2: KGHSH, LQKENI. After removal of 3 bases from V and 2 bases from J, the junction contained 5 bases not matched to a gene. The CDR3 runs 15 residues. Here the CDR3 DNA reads TGTGCCAGCTCACCGGGGACTAACCCCACAGATACGCAGTATTTT. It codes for CASSPGTNPTDTQYF.

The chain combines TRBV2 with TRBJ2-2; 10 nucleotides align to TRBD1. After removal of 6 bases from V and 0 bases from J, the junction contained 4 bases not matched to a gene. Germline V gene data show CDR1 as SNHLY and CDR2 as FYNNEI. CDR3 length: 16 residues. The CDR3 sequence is CASSGQGVANTGELFF. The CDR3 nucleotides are TGTGCCAGCAGCGGACAGGGGGTCGCGAACACCGGGGAGCTGTTTTTT.

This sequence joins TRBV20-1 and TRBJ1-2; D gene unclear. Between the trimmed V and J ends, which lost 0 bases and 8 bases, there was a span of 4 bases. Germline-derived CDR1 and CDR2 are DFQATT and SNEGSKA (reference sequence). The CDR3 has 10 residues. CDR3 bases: TGCAGTGCTAGAGATTCCGGCTACACCTTC. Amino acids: CSARDSGYTF.

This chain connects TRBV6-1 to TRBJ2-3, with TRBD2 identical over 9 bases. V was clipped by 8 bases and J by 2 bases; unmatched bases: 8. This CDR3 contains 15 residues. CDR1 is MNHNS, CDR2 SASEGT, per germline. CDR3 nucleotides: TGTGCCAGCGTCTCTAGCGGGACATACACAGATACGCAGTATTTT. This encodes CASVSSGTYTDTQYF.

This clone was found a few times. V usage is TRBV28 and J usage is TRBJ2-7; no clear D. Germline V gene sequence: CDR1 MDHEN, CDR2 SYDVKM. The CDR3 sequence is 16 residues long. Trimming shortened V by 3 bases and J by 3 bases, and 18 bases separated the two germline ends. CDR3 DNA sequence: TGTGCCAGCAGTTTTCAGTTCGAGACTTTAAGCTACGAGCAGTACTTC. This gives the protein CASSFQFETLSYEQYF.

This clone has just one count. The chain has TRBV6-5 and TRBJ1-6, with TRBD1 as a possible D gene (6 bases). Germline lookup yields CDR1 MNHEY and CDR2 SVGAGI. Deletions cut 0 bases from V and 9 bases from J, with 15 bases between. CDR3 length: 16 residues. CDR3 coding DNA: TGTGCCAGCAGTTACTCGAGCAGGGGCCTAGGTTCACCCCTCCACTTT. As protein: CASSYSSRGLGSPLHF.